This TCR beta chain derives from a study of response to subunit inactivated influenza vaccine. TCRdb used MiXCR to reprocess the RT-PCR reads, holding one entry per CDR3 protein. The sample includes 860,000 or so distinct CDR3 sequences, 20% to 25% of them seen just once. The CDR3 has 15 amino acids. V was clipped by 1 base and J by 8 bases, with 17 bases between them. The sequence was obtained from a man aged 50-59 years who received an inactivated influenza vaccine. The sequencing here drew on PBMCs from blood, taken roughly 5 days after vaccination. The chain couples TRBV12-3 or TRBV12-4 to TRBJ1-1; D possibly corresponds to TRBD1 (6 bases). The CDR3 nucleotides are TGTGCCAGCAGTTTAGGTTTGAGGGGGATCGCGGAAGCTTTCTTT. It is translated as CASSLGLRGIAEAFF.